This TCR beta chain was profiled in a study of blood T cell repertoires in COVID-19. Study as a whole: Nucleic acid was either cDNA or gDNA, and it came from T cells, B-cell-depleted T cells, or PBMCs.

This clone appeared a single time. Authors' data handling: For nucleated cells, counts were estimated from reference gene primer amplification. The table came from immunoSEQ multiplex PCR; TCRdb's copy has only in-frame clones and leaves some out. The V and J calls and clone size come from that table; D and trimming were worked out from the DNA. The table shows a few hundred thousand clones, with around four fifths occurring only once. Trimming left V 4 bases short and J 7 bases short, with 19 bases between. The CDR3 covers 16 residues. Per the germline V gene, CDR1 is MDHEN and CDR2 is SYDVKM. The rearrangement joins TRBV28 to TRBJ1-4, with a weak D call TRBD1 (5 bases). Sequenced: peripheral blood. This sequence was found in a woman in her 50s with acute or convalescent COVID-19. The CDR3 loop reads CASSSYSGKYGEKLFF. Here the CDR3 DNA reads TGTGCCAGCAGTTCTTATTCAGGGAAGTATGGTGAAAAACTGTTTTTT.